This T cell receptor (beta chain) was obtained from a study of T cell responses to AZD1222 COVID-19 vaccine. Study-wide findings and caveats: With two AZD1222 doses given, Spike-specific TCR breadth and depth both rose.

Germline assignment: CDR1 SGHNT and CDR2 YYREEE (reference sequence). The CDR3 extends over 15 amino acids. Trimming cost V 4 bases and J 4 bases; bases outside gene matches: 9. TCRdb's copy holds only in-frame clones and misses some; the assay was immunoSEQ multiplex PCR. The sample lists roughly 250,000 clones, 93% occurring once. Concerning this clone itself: Its specificity is not known.

The rearrangement uses TRBV5-4 and TRBJ1-2, with 8 bases matching TRBD1. Specimen: peripheral blood, collected on day 0 of AZD1222 vaccination. The sequence came from an adult in good health. The CDR3 region has the DNA TGTGCCAGCAGCGTCGGGACAGGACCTCTCTATGGCTACACCTTC. Its translation: CASSVGTGPLYGYTF. The full variable domain, with the rest looked up from reference TRBV5-4 and TRBJ1-2, is ETGVTQSPTHLIKTRGQQVTLRCSSQSGHNTVSWYQQALGQGPQFIFQYYREEENGRGNFPPRFSGLQFPNYSSELNVNALELDDSALYLCASSVGTGPLYGYTFGSGTRLTVV.